This TCR beta chain was recorded in a study of blood T cell repertoires in COVID-19. The overall study: COVID-19 samples from acute and convalescent phases originated in the United States, Italy and Spain. Sample material is recorded as cDNA or gDNA derived from T cells, B-cell-depleted T cells, or PBMCs.

The V and J ends lost 2 bases and 6 bases respectively, with 11 bases between them. The CDR3 runs to 14 residues. The germline V gene has CDR1 SEHNR and CDR2 FQNEAQ (reference sequence). In the original processing: From reference gene primer amplification, estimates of nucleated cell counts were derived. TCRdb's table, derived via immunoSEQ multiplex PCR, lists solely in-frame clones and lacks some. From that table come the V and J calls and clone size; the DNA was used to work out D and trimming. The sample shows about 200,000 clones, around 81% of them seen only once. The material sequenced was peripheral blood. The TCR was taken from a human donor in a cohort sampled during active COVID-19. V gene TRBV7-9 combines with J gene TRBJ2-1; a possible D gene is TRBD1 (6 bases). The CDR3 loop is CASSLKLQGNEQFF. CDR3 sequence (DNA): TGTGCCAGCAGCTTAAAGTTACAGGGCAATGAGCAGTTCTTC.